These 5 T cell receptor beta chains came from one sample sequenced in a study of blood T cells in healthy people across ages. Then a second PCR, running about 7 to 11 cycles, was carried out with a sample-barcoded 5' primer and a J-beta primer mix. TCRdb analysed the 5' RACE reads with MiXCR anew, one entry per CDR3 protein. The sample gives over 1,500,000 distinct CDR3 sequences, less than 50% of which show up once; over 2% is in the top ten. The sequenced material came from blood. Receptors were obtained from a woman between 40 and 50 years old in good health.

The gene calls are TRBV3-1 and TRBJ2-5; the D gene is possibly TRBD2 (6 bases). The CDR3 has 16 residues. Trimming took off 1 base at V and 11 bases at J, with 23 bases between the two ends. Germline values: CDR1 LGHDT, CDR2 YNNKEL (reference sequence). The CDR3 DNA sequence: TGTGCCAGCAGCCAAGGGAGGGGTCCCTCTATGGATGAGCAGTACTTC. Translating it yields CASSQGRGPSMDEQYF.

Only a few counts were recorded for this clonotype. The chain uses TRBV11-1 and TRBJ2-1, with D tentatively TRBD2 (6 bases). Germline-derived CDR1 and CDR2 are SGHAT and FQDESV (reference sequence). The CDR3 consists of 16 residues. Trimming removed 4 bases at V and 4 bases at J, with 17 bases between. The CDR3, as DNA: TGTGCCAGCAGCTCCTTCATCCGACTAGAGTACAATGAGCAGTTCTTC. Protein: CASSSFIRLEYNEQFF. The full variable domain, completed using reference TRBV11-1 and TRBJ2-1, is EAEVAQSPRYKITEKSQAVAFWCDPISGHATLYWYRQILGQGPELLVQFQDESVVDDSQLPKDRFSAERLKGVDSTLKIQPAELGDSAMYLCASSSFIRLEYNEQFFGPGTRLTVL.

The rearrangement joins TRBV10-3 to TRBJ2-3; TRBD2 matches at 9 bases. This CDR3 is built from 16 residues. Germline CDR1 is ENHRY and CDR2 is SYGVKD. With 3 bases clipped from V and 7 bases from J, the junction kept 11 bases outside the gene matches. The CDR3 DNA reads TGTGCCATCAGTGATCCTGTGCGGGGGGGCAAAAATACGCAGTATTTT. It codes for CAISDPVRGGKNTQYF.

The chain employs TRBV5-1 and TRBJ2-1; 11 bases line up with TRBD2. Germline CDR1 SGHRS, CDR2 YFSETQ. This CDR3 has 17 residues. V trimming: 3 bases; J trimming: 6 bases; junction bases outside the gene matches: 11. The CDR3 DNA reads as TGCGCCAGCAGCTCCACCACTACTAGCGGGGGTGGCAATGAGCAGTTCTTC. Its translation: CASSSTTTSGGGNEQFF.

The V and J genes are TRBV7-9 and TRBJ1-2; D gene ambiguous. The length of the CDR3 is 15 residues. Germline CDR1 reads SEHNR; CDR2 reads FQNEAQ (reference sequence). V was clipped by 3 bases and J by 0 bases, with 11 bases between them. CDR3 coding DNA: TGTGCCAGCAGCTTGGAACCGACTACTAACTATGGCTACACCTTC. Translating gives CASSLEPTTNYGYTF.